Presented here are 2 T cell receptor beta chains from one specimen sequenced in a study of identical twins. TCRdb ran MiXCR on the 5' RACE reads and lists one entry per CDR3 protein. The sample includes some 710,000 distinct CDR3 sequences, less than 7% of them seen just once. The sequenced sample consisted of naive T cells sorted from blood. The source is a man younger than 35 in good health.

The J gene is TRBJ2-1, the V gene TRBV30; 10 bases map to TRBD1. The length of the CDR3 is 16 residues. CDR1 GTSNPN and CDR2 SVGIG come from the germline V gene (reference sequence). With V trimmed by 0 bases and J by 4 bases, 6 bases remained unmatched. In DNA form, the CDR3 reads TGTGCCTGGAGTGTTTGGCAGGGACAGGGGTACAATGAGCAGTTCTTC. It codes for CAWSVWQGQGYNEQFF. The full variable domain, in which reference TRBV30 and TRBJ2-1 provide the parts outside the CDR3, is SQTIHQWPATLVQPVGSPLSLECTVEGTSNPNLYWYRQAAGRGLQLLFYSVGIGQISSEVPQNLSASRPQDRQFILSSKKLLLSDSGFYLCAWSVWQGQGYNEQFFGPGTRLTVL.

The chain carries TRBV12-3 or TRBV12-4 and TRBJ2-1; 11 nucleotides agree with TRBD2. CDR3 size: 16 residues. J gave up 12 bases and V 3 bases, and 13 bases lay outside the gene matches. The CDR3: CASSFPEGTSGGVQFF. The CDR3 coding sequence is TGTGCCAGCAGTTTTCCGGAAGGGACTAGCGGAGGGGTGCAGTTCTTC.